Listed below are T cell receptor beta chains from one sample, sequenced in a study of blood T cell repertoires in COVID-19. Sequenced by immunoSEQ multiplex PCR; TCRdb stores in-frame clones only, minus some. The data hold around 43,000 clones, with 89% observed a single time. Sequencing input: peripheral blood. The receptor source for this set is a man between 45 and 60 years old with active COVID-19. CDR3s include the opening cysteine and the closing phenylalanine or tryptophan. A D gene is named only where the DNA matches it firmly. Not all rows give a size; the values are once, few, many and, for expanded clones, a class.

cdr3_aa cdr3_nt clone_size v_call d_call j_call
CASSLANTVITGELFF TGTGCCAGCAGCTTAGCGAATACAGTTATAACCGGGGAGCTGTTTTTT . TRBV7-9 . TRBJ2-2
CASSDISGSEQYF TGCGCCAGCAGTGATATTAGCGGGAGCGAGCAGTACTTC . TRBV10-2 TRBD2 TRBJ2-7
CASSRYSYEQYF TGTGCCAGCAGCCGGTATTCCTACGAGCAGTACTTC . TRBV12-3/TRBV12-4 . TRBJ2-7
CASSLDRVAEKLFF TGTGCCAGCAGCTTGGACAGGGTGGCTGAAAAACTGTTTTTT . TRBV5-5 . TRBJ1-4
CASSSGQGSSYEQYF TGCGCCAGCAGCTCGGGACAAGGAAGCTCCTACGAGCAGTACTTC . TRBV5-1 . TRBJ2-7
CASSSPSSGSEQFF TGTGCCAGCAGCTCTCCCTCCAGCGGGAGTGAGCAGTTCTTC few TRBV5-4 TRBD2 TRBJ2-1
CASSSLSSYNEQFF TGTGCCAGCAGTTCCCTTAGCTCCTACAATGAGCAGTTCTTC . TRBV28 . TRBJ2-1
CASSDMRNTIYF TGTGCCAGCAGTGATATGAGGAACACCATATATTTT . TRBV25-1 . TRBJ1-3
CASSRSGIGDEQFF TGCGCCAGCAGCCGTAGCGGGATTGGGGATGAGCAGTTCTTC . TRBV4-3 TRBD2 TRBJ2-1
CASSLGRTGGPAFF TGTGCCAGCAGCTTAGGCCGGACAGGGGGTCCGGCTTTCTTT . TRBV13 TRBD1 TRBJ1-1
CAVAISGGVPEAFF TGTGCCGTAGCGATATCAGGGGGTGTTCCTGAAGCTTTCTTT . TRBV19 TRBD1 TRBJ1-1
CASSFFGNHPYEQYF TGTGCCAGCAGTTTCTTCGGGAATCATCCTTACGAGCAGTACTTC . TRBV28 . TRBJ2-7
CASRGGVFTDTQYF TGTGCCAGCAGGGGCGGGGTATTCACAGATACGCAGTATTTT once TRBV7-2 . TRBJ2-3
CASSAVAREGTRYNEQFF TGCGCCAGCAGTGCTGTTGCGCGGGAGGGCACTAGGTACAATGAGCAGTTCTTC . TRBV10-2 TRBD2 TRBJ2-1
CASSPGTSGKGTQYF TGTGCCAGCAGCCCGGGGACTAGCGGGAAGGGTACGCAGTATTTT . TRBV5-4 TRBD2 TRBJ2-3
CASSYDLGQPQHF TGTGCCAGCAGTTACGACCTAGGCCAGCCCCAGCATTTT . TRBV6-2/TRBV6-3 . TRBJ1-5
CASQGLSSETQYF TGTGCCAGTCAGGGTTTGAGCTCGGAGACCCAGTACTTC . TRBV14 . TRBJ2-5
CASSRPGLAAYNEQFF TGTGCCAGCAGTCGTCCGGGACTAGCAGCCTACAATGAGCAGTTCTTC . TRBV7-3 TRBD2 TRBJ2-1